This TCR beta chain comes out of a study of a mutant IDH1 vaccine in newly diagnosed glioma. For the study at large: Either 4-6 weeks after radiotherapy alone or alongside temozolomide, vaccination was begun. Averaging around 42 years of age, treated patients were around 60% male and about 38% female. Most patients had radiochemotherapy with temozolomide before enrollment; others had one alone. Study outcomes and limitations: Top-clonotype changes in peripheral T cells seemed unrelated to pseudoprogression.

Documented time point: week 23, last vaccination. Every vaccination contained 300 ug of the mutant IDH1 20-mer peptide and was paired with topical imiquimod. Clones were sequenced by immunoSEQ multiplex PCR, and TCRdb holds only the in-frame ones, with some missing. The data hold 50,000 to 60,000 clones, with about 80% observed a single time. The germline V gene has CDR1 LNHNV and CDR2 YYDKDF (reference sequence). Trimming cost V 1 base and J 4 bases, with 14 bases left between them. This CDR3 contains 16 residues. A note on this clone: What it binds is not known.

The receptor comes from a man in his forties with glioma. The sequences come from PBMCs, collected from a glioma patient whose treatment included an IDH1 peptide vaccine. The chain links TRBV15 to TRBJ2-1, with D perhaps matching TRBD2 (6 bases). DNA for the CDR3: TGTGCCACCAGCAGAGTCGGGGCGGGGAAGTACAATGAGCAGTTCTTC. It encodes CATSRVGAGKYNEQFF.